This T cell receptor (beta chain) comes out of a study of OX40 agonist ivuxolimab in advanced cancers. Regarding the study as a whole: Which antigen the expanded peripheral T cells recognized is unknown. Within 6 weeks, CD4+ and CD8+ blood T cells expanded clonally at 0.1 to 3.0 mg/kg.

Notes on this clone: Its target is unknown.

Germline assignment: CDR1 LNHDA and CDR2 SQIVND (reference sequence). Trimming cost V 4 bases and J 7 bases; bases outside gene matches: 9. The CDR3 loop spans 15 amino acids. Libraries were prepared by immunoSEQ multiplex PCR; TCRdb keeps only in-frame clonotypes and omits some of them. This table holds 80,000 or so clones, more than 70% found once. The origin of this receptor is an adult with an advanced solid tumor such as melanoma, head and neck, liver or kidney cancer. Material: CD4+ or CD8+ T cells sorted from blood, obtained in a trial of the OX40 agonist ivuxolimab. This rearrangement joins TRBV19 to TRBJ2-2; 7 positions agree with TRBD1. The CDR3 is CASSRETGTIGELFF. CDR3 DNA: TGTGCCAGTAGTAGGGAGACAGGGACAATCGGGGAGCTGTTTTTT.